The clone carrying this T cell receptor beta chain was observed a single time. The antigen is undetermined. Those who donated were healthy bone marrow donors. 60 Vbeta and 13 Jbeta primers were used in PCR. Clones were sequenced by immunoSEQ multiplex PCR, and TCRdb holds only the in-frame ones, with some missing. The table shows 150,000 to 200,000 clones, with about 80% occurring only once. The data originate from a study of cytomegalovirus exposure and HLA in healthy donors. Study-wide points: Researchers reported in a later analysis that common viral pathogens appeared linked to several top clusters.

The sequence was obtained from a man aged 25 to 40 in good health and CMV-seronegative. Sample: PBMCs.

CDR3 nucleotide sequence: TGTGCCAGCAGCCCAGGACAGGGAGCTAAGCCCCAGCATTTT. It yields the protein CASSPGQGAKPQHF. The rearrangement joins TRBV7-6 to TRBJ1-5, with 8 bases matching TRBD1. The CDR3 runs 14 residues. Germline-derived CDR1 and CDR2 are SGHVS and FNYEAQ. Trimming took 5 bases from V and 8 from J; bases not matched to a gene: 8.